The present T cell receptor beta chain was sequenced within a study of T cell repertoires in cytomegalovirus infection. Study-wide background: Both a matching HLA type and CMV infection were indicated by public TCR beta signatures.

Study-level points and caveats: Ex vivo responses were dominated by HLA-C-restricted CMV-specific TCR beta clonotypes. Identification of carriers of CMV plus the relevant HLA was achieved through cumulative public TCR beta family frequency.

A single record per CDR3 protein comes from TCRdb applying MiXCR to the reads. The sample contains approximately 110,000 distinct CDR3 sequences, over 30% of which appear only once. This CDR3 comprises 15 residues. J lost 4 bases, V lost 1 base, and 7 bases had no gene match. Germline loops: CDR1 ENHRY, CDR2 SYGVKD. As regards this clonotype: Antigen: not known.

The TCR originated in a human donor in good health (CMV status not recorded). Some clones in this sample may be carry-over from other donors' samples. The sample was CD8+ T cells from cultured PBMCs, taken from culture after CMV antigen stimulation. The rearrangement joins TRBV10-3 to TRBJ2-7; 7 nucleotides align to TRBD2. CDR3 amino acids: CAISEFRTRQYEQYF. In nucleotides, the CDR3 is TGTGCCATCAGTGAGTTCAGGACTAGGCAATACGAGCAGTACTTC.